Presented here are 19 T cell receptor beta chains from one specimen sequenced in a study of cytomegalovirus exposure and HLA in healthy donors. Primers for the PCR totalled 60 Vbeta and 13 Jbeta. Method: immunoSEQ multiplex PCR; TCRdb's copy keeps in-frame clones and lacks some. The profile covers about 130,000 clones, with approximately 8.8% appearing a single time and approximately 5% taken by the ten largest. The sequencing sample was made of PBMCs. Source of these receptors: a man in his forties in good health and CMV-seronegative.

This chain connects TRBV7-7 to TRBJ2-1, with D tentatively TRBD2 (5 bases). The CDR3 runs to 14 residues. The germline V gene encodes CDR1 SSHAT and CDR2 FNYEAQ (reference sequence). Trimming pared 1 base from V and 4 bases from J, leaving 8 bases between. The CDR3 DNA is TGTGCCAGCAGCTTAGGAGGCGGGTACAATGAGCAGTTCTTC. It yields the protein CASSLGGGYNEQFF.

Notes on this clone: An end of the junction does not agree with germline; a read error may underlie this. V is TRBV6-1 and J is TRBJ2-2; possibly TRBD2 for D (5 bases). This CDR3 has 15 amino acids. Germline V lookup: CDR1 MNHNS, CDR2 SASEGT. CDR3 DNA: TGTGCCAGCAGCCCGGGCCCCTCTGGCACCGGGGAGCCGTTTTTT. It yields the protein CASSPGPSGTGEPFF.

There are a few counts of this clone. The gene calls are TRBV19 and TRBJ2-3; TRBD2 matches at 10 bases. The length of the CDR3 is 15 residues. Germline trimming cut 4 bases from V and 2 bases from J; bases unmatched to any gene: 3. The germline V gene encodes CDR1 LNHDA and CDR2 SQIVND (reference sequence). The CDR3 here is CASSTSGGYTDTQYF. The CDR3 DNA is TGTGCCAGTAGTACTAGCGGGGGATACACAGATACGCAGTATTTT.

This chain connects TRBV11-2 to TRBJ2-2, with TRBD1 matching 7 bases. The germline gives CDR1 SGHAT, CDR2 FQNNGV. The CDR3 consists of 14 residues. V was pared by 4 bases and J by 6 bases, with 5 bases of the junction left unmatched. CDR3 amino acids: CASSSPTGAGELFF. CDR3 bases: TGTGCCAGCAGCTCTCCTACAGGGGCCGGGGAGCTGTTTTTT.

Comment on this clone: This CDR3 is also generated by other DNA sequences in the sample. This rearrangement joins TRBV5-1 to TRBJ1-1; a weak D match, TRBD1 (6 bases). The CDR3 has 14 residues. V was clipped by 3 bases and J by 10 bases, with 19 bases between them. Per germline, CDR1 SGHRS and CDR2 YFSETQ. The CDR3 region is CASSSSKAGDGAFF. The CDR3 DNA sequence: TGCGCCAGCAGCTCTTCCAAGGCAGGGGATGGAGCTTTCTTT. Looking up the rest from reference TRBV5-1 and TRBJ1-1 gives the full variable domain: KAGVTQTPRYLIKTRGQQVTLSCSPISGHRSVSWYQQTPGQGLQFLFEYFSETQRNKGNFPGRFSGRQFSNSRSEMNVSTLELGDSALYLCASSSSKAGDGAFFGQGTRLTVV.

The gene calls are TRBV19 and TRBJ1-4; TRBD1 aligns across 10 bases. The germline V gene encodes CDR1 LNHDA and CDR2 SQIVND (reference sequence). After removal of 6 bases from V and 5 bases from J, the junction contained 9 bases not matched to a gene. This CDR3 contains 16 residues. The CDR3 sequence: CASSLIRTGGNEKLFF. The CDR3 DNA follows: TGTGCCAGTAGCCTAATACGGACAGGGGGGAATGAAAAACTGTTTTTT. The whole variable domain, filled in from reference TRBV19 and TRBJ1-4, reads DGGITQSPKYLFRKEGQNVTLSCEQNLNHDAMYWYRQDPGQGLRLIYYSQIVNDFQKGDIAEGYSVSREKKESFPLTVTSAQKNPTAFYLCASSLIRTGGNEKLFFGSGTQLSVL.

The sample holds a few counts of this clone. This rearrangement joins TRBV7-2 to TRBJ1-3; D ambiguous. The CDR3 has 14 residues. Germline V gives CDR1 SGHTA, CDR2 FQGNSA. Trimming shortened V by 0 bases and J by 4 bases, and 7 bases separated the two germline ends. DNA of the CDR3: TGTGCCAGCAGCTTAGCGGGAGACGGAAACACCATATATTTT. Translated: CASSLAGDGNTIYF.

V and J are TRBV5-4 and TRBJ2-2; TRBD1 might be the D (5 bases). Trimming took 0 bases from V and 4 from J, leaving 13 bases between them. The V gene's germline CDR1 is SGHNT and CDR2 YYREEE (reference sequence). The CDR3 runs to 16 residues. CDR3 loop: CASSLDRTSGTGELFF. The CDR3 nucleotides are TGTGCCAGCAGCTTGGATCGGACAAGTGGCACCGGGGAGCTGTTTTTT.

The chain has TRBV6-1 and TRBJ2-7; D might be TRBD1 (5 bases). The CDR3 has 12 amino acids. Looked up from germline, CDR1 is MNHNS and CDR2 is SASEGT. V shed 10 bases and J shed 3 bases, with 13 bases lying between them. Here the CDR3 reads CATDRRLYEQYF. The CDR3 DNA sequence: TGTGCCACCGACAGACGGCTCTACGAGCAGTACTTC.

The chain joins TRBV5-1 to TRBJ2-3, with 8 bases matching TRBD2. Germline loops: CDR1 SGHRS, CDR2 YFSETQ. There are 15 residues in the CDR3. With V trimmed by 5 bases and J by 4 bases, 9 bases remained unmatched. The CDR3 region is CASRAGGRPADTQYF. CDR3 sequence (DNA): TGCGCCAGCAGGGCGGGGGGACGTCCCGCAGATACGCAGTATTTT.

The chain is built from TRBV30 and TRBJ1-2; the D gene is possibly TRBD1 (5 bases). This CDR3 has 11 amino acids. Germline V gene lookup returns CDR1 GTSNPN and CDR2 SVGIG (reference sequence). The V end lost 2 bases, the J end lost 8 bases, and 9 bases lay between the germline ends. The CDR3 region has the DNA TGTGCCTGGAGTCCGGGGGGGGGCTACACCTTC. It is translated as CAWSPGGGYTF.

This clone was observed a few times. The V and J genes are TRBV5-5 and TRBJ1-1; 7 bases agree with TRBD1. V shed 0 bases and J 1 base; nucleotides not matched to a gene: 3. Germline assignment: CDR1 SGHKS and CDR2 YYEKEE (reference sequence). This CDR3 is built from 15 residues. The CDR3 sequence: CASSLARGSNTEAFF. In nucleotides, the CDR3 is TGTGCCAGCAGCTTGGCCAGGGGGTCGAACACTGAAGCTTTCTTT.

The chain uses TRBV4-1 and TRBJ2-5, with D possibly TRBD2 on 6 matching bases. The CDR3 sequence is 13 residues long. V lost 8 bases, J lost 1 base, and 11 bases lay in between. CDR1 MGHRA and CDR2 YSYEKL come from the germline V gene. Written as DNA, the CDR3 is TGCGCCAGCGGGGGTAGCGGCCAAGAGACCCAGTACTTC. This codes for CASGGSGQETQYF.

The rearrangement uses TRBV6-6 and TRBJ1-2; 10 positions match TRBD1. Germline V CDR1 and CDR2: MNHNY, SVGAGI (reference sequence). With 4 bases clipped from V and 13 bases from J, the junction kept 6 bases outside the gene matches. The CDR3 length is 12 residues. The CDR3 region is CASSSRGDRGTF. The CDR3 nucleotides are TGTGCCAGCAGTTCCCGGGGGGACAGGGGCACCTTC.

This sequence joins TRBV30 and TRBJ2-5; D might be TRBD2 (7 bases). Trimming left V 0 bases short and J 2 bases short, with 13 bases between. The CDR3 spans 15 residues. Per germline, CDR1 GTSNPN and CDR2 SVGIG (reference sequence). The CDR3 DNA sequence: TGTGCCTGGAGTGTACGGGGGGCCTGGCAAGAGACCCAGTACTTC. Protein: CAWSVRGAWQETQYF.

CDR3 nucleotide sequence: TGTGCCAGCAAACCCGGGACAGGGTCTAACTACGAGCAGTACTTC. Translated, it gives CASKPGTGSNYEQYF. The genes are TRBV11-1 and TRBJ2-7; 9 bases are shared with TRBD1. The CDR3 length is 15 residues. Germline CDR1 reads SGHAT; CDR2 reads FQDESV (reference sequence). With 7 bases clipped from V and 3 bases from J, the junction kept 10 bases outside the gene matches.

This clone appeared a few times. CDR3 sequence: CASSATTGGDYEQYF. Here the CDR3 DNA reads TGCGCCAGCAGCGCAACCACAGGGGGTGATTACGAGCAGTACTTC. V usage is TRBV5-1 and J usage is TRBJ2-7; 8 bases are shared with TRBD1. This CDR3 contains 15 residues. V lost 4 bases to trimming and J lost 4 bases; unmatched junction nucleotides: 10. Germline CDR1 and CDR2: SGHRS and YFSETQ.

This clone showed up just a few times. The chain has TRBV12-1 and TRBJ1-6. TRBV12-1 is flagged as a pseudogene. This CDR3 has 14 amino acids. The CDR3 is CASSFEAPTSPLHF. The CDR3 DNA sequence: TGTGCCAGCAGCTTTGAAGCGCCTACTTCACCCCTCCACTTT.

The rearrangement uses TRBV5-1 and TRBJ2-2; 7 positions match TRBD1. This CDR3 is built from 14 residues. V lost 3 bases to trimming and J lost 1 base; unmatched junction nucleotides: 0. Germline CDR1 reads SGHRS; CDR2 reads YFSETQ. The CDR3 protein is CASSWTGNTGELFF. The CDR3 nucleotides are TGCGCCAGCAGCTGGACAGGGAACACCGGGGAGCTGTTTTTT.